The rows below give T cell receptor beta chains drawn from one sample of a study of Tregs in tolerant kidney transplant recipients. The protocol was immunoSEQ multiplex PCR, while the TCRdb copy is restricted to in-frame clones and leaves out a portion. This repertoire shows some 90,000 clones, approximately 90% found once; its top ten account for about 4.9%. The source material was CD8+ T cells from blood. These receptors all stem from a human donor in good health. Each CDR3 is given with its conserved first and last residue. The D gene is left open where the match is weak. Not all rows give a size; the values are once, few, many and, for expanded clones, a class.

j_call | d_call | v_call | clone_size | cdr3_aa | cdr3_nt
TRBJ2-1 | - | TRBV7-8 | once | CASSYIPESNEQFF | TGTGCCAGCAGCTATATCCCGGAGTCGAATGAGCAGTTCTTC
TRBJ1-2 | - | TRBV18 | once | CASSPEGVGYTF | TGTGCCAGCTCACCGGAGGGAGTCGGCTACACCTTC
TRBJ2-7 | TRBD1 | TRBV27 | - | CASSILGTGVHEQYF | TGTGCCAGCAGTATCCTCGGGACAGGGGTCCACGAGCAGTACTTC
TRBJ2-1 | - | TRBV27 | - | CASSLGVNEQFF | TGTGCCAGCAGTTTAGGGGTCAATGAGCAGTTCTTC
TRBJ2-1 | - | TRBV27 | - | CASSRDSFYNEQFF | TGTGCCAGCAGCCGGGACTCTTTCTACAATGAGCAGTTCTTC
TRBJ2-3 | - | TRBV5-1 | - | CASSLEVTPDTQYF | TGCGCCAGCAGCTTGGAGGTTACCCCAGATACGCAGTATTTT
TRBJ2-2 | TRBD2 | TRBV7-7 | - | CASSLRGDGELFF | TGTGCCAGCAGCTTACGGGGGGACGGGGAGCTGTTTTTT
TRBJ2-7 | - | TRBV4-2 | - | CASSQVERTARWEQYF | TGTGCCAGCAGCCAAGTCGAGAGGACAGCCCGTTGGGAGCAGTACTTC
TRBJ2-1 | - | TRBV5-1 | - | CASSWARRSTDEQFF | TGCGCCAGCAGCTGGGCCAGACGAAGCACGGATGAGCAGTTCTTC
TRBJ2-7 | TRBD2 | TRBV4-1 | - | CASSHHTGRGRTYEQYF | TGCGCCAGCAGCCATCACACGGGGAGGGGAAGGACCTACGAGCAGTACTTC
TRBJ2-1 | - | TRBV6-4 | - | CASSGIAWEFCEQFF | TGTGCCAGCAGTGGAATAGCGTGGGAGTTTTGTGAGCAGTTCTTC
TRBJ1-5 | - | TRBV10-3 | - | CAISENSRYSNQPQHF | TGTGCCATCAGTGAGAACAGCAGATATAGCAATCAGCCCCAGCATTTT
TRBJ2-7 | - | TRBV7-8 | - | CASSPGPDGLGPLF | TGTGCCAGCAGCCCCGGACCGGACGGTCTGGGACCTCTCTTC
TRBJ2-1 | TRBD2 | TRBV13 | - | CASSFSPLSGRLDEQFF | TGTGCCAGCAGCTTCTCCCCGCTTAGCGGGAGGTTGGATGAGCAGTTCTTC
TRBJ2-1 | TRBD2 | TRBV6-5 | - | CASSYSTSGYNEQFF | TGTGCCAGCAGTTACTCGACTAGCGGATACAATGAGCAGTTCTTC
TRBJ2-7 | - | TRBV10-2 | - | CASSGPFVSYEQYF | TGCGCCAGCAGTGGGCCCTTTGTTTCCTACGAGCAGTACTTC
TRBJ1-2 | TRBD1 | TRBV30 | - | CAWSVGQNYGYTF | TGTGCCTGGAGTGTGGGACAGAACTATGGCTACACCTTC
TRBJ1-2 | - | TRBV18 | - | CASSPGSAARGPYGYTF | TGTGCCAGCTCACCAGGTTCCGCGGCCAGGGGACCCTATGGCTACACCTTC
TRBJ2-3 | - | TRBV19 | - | CASRGGTDTQYF | TGTGCCAGTAGGGGGGGCACAGATACGCAGTATTTT
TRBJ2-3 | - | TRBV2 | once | CASTHTQYF | TGTGCCAGCACTCATACGCAGTATTTT
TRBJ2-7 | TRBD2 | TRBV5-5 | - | CASSSIAGGYEQYF | TGTGCCAGCAGCTCGATAGCGGGGGGCTACGAGCAGTACTTC
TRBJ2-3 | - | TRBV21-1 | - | CASSKVGVADTQYF | TGTGCCAGCAGCAAAGTCGGAGTTGCAGATACGCAGTATTTT
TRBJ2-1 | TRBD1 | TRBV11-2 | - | CASSHRQGSYNEQFF | TGTGCCAGCAGTCATAGACAGGGCTCCTACAATGAGCAGTTCTTC
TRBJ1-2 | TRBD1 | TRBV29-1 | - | CSVEDQGGANYGYTF | TGCAGCGTTGAAGATCAGGGGGGCGCTAACTATGGCTACACCTTC
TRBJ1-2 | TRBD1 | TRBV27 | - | CASHPTGNGYGYTF | TGTGCCAGCCACCCGACAGGGAATGGTTATGGCTACACCTTC
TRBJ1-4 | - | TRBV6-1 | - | CASSEAGEKLFF | TGTGCCAGCAGTGAGGCCGGTGAAAAACTGTTTTTT
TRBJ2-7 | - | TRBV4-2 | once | CASGEPWDTGYEQYF | TGTGCCAGCGGGGAGCCGTGGGACACGGGTTACGAGCAGTACTTC
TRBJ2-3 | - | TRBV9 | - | CASSVVSFTDTQYF | TGTGCCAGCAGCGTAGTCAGTTTCACAGATACGCAGTATTTT
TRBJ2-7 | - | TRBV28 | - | CASSSPYLSLSYEQYF | TGTGCCAGCAGTTCCCCATATTTAAGTCTTTCCTACGAGCAGTACTTC
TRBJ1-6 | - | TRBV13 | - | CASSPLNYNSPLHF | TGTGCCAGCAGCCCCCTGAACTATAATTCACCCCTCCACTTT
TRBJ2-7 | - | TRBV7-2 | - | CASSLAVPTRYEQYF | TGTGCCAGCAGCTTAGCGGTTCCGACCCGCTACGAGCAGTACTTC
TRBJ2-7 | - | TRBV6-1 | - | CASRIAYEQYF | TGTGCCAGCCGGATAGCCTACGAGCAGTACTTC
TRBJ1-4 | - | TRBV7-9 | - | CASSLAPKYEKLFF | TGTGCCAGCAGCTTAGCCCCGAAATATGAAAAACTGTTTTTT
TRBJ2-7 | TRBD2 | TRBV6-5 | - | CASSYGLAGEAYEQYF | TGTGCCAGCAGTTACGGGCTAGCGGGAGAAGCCTACGAGCAGTACTTC
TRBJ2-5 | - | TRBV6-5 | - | CASSQGTWGETQYF | TGTGCCAGCAGCCAAGGGACATGGGGGGAGACCCAGTACTTC
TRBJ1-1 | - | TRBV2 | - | CASSEETWTEAFF | TGTGCCAGCAGTGAGGAGACTTGGACTGAAGCTTTCTTT
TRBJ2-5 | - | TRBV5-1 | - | CASSLPTQGETQYF | TGCGCCAGCAGCCTCCCGACCCAGGGAGAGACCCAGTACTTC